This TCR beta chain originates from a study of cytotoxic CD8 clonotypes in ibrutinib-treated CLL. In the study overall: Partial responses totalled some 24 and complete responses 2; after median about 67 months, around 14 remained remitted and around twelve progressed. There were, on average, approximately 260,000 productive templates and about 85,000 productive rearrangements per sample.

TCRdb's copy holds only in-frame clones and misses some; the assay was immunoSEQ multiplex PCR. The sample holds some 150,000 clones, 60% to 85% seen once. V was trimmed by 2 bases and J by 6 bases, leaving 8 bases between them. Germline CDR1 MNHEY, CDR2 SVGAGI. The CDR3 length is 12 residues. Specimen: PBMCs, collected after 12 months of ibrutinib treatment. This chain connects TRBV6-5 to TRBJ2-7; D unresolved. The TCR originated in a human donor with chronic lymphocytic leukemia. The CDR3, as DNA: TGTGCCAGCAGTTACACCCCATTCGAGCAGTACTTC. Amino acids: CASSYTPFEQYF.